This T cell receptor beta chain is from a study of Graves' ophthalmopathy and Graves' hyperthyroidism. On the study more broadly: Investigators collected peripheral blood at initial diagnosis, before any treatment was given.

Germline V CDR1 and CDR2: MNHEY, SMNVEV (reference sequence). The V end was cut by 3 bases, the J end by 3 bases, with 12 bases between. CDR3 size: 15 residues. Aged 18 to 65, hyperthyroidism patients had been newly diagnosed, with under 2 months' duration. Study conclusions and caveats: Blood contained most expanded thyroid clonotypes exceeding 0.001 frequency. In separating ophthalmopathy from stable hyperthyroidism, a 13-signature model achieved roughly 89% sensitivity and 70% to 83% specificity.

This clonotype was seen more than once but under ten times. Its specificity is not known. Scientists amplified the TCR beta CDR3 regions from RNA transcripts. Second-round multiplex PCR came after a first-round RT-PCR that employed HTBI primers. TCRdb analysed the multiplex PCR reads with MiXCR anew, one entry per CDR3 protein. The sample consists of 620,000 or so distinct CDR3 sequences, about a fifth of them appearing once. Sample: peripheral blood. This chain connects TRBV27 to TRBJ1-5; a weak D match, TRBD1 (6 bases). This TCR came from a woman younger than 35 with stable Graves' hyperthyroidism. Some clones in this sample may be carry-over from other donors' samples. DNA of the CDR3: TGTGCCAGCAGTTTCAGTCCAGGGGACAATCAGCCCCAGCATTTT. It yields the protein CASSFSPGDNQPQHF.